A single sample gave rise to the 24 T cell receptor beta chains below, sequenced in a study of PD-1 blockade in classical Hodgkin lymphoma. Some clones are missing from TCRdb's copy, which holds only in-frame ones; the method was immunoSEQ multiplex PCR. The sample yields roughly 40,000 clones, under 75% seen once. No patient escaped relapse after autologous stem cell transplantation, and brentuximab vedotin exposure varied. This sample comprised peripheral blood mononuclear cells (PBMCs), obtained at baseline. Receptor source: a human donor with classical Hodgkin lymphoma.

This clone was picked up a small number of times. The chain combines TRBV2 with TRBJ1-1; unclear D gene. CDR1 is SNHLY and CDR2 is FYNNEI in the germline V gene. This CDR3 has 14 residues. The V and J ends lost 0 bases and 7 bases respectively, with 12 bases between them. CDR3 coding DNA: TGTGCCAGCAGTGAAGCGAAGGACGGACTTGAAGCTTTCTTT. Translated, it gives CASSEAKDGLEAFF.

V is TRBV2 and J is TRBJ1-5; D not resolved. This CDR3 spans 14 amino acids. V was clipped by 0 bases and J by 3 bases, with 6 bases between them. Germline V gene data show CDR1 as SNHLY and CDR2 as FYNNEI. The CDR3, as DNA: TGTGCCAGCAGTGAAGCAGCGGACAATCAGCCCCAGCATTTT. This codes for CASSEAADNQPQHF.

The rearrangement joins TRBV6-6 to TRBJ2-5, with 7 bases that match TRBD2. After removal of 2 bases from V and 5 bases from J, the junction contained 8 bases not matched to a gene. Germline lookup yields CDR1 MNHNY and CDR2 SVGAGI (reference sequence). CDR3 length: 15 residues. The CDR3 DNA reads as TGTGCCAGCAGTTACAGTCCGCGGGAGTGGGAGACCCAGTACTTC. This codes for CASSYSPREWETQYF.

This clone was recorded a few times. V and J are TRBV6-1 and TRBJ2-1, with 9 bases aligning to TRBD1. Germline CDR1 MNHNS, CDR2 SASEGT. The V gene end was trimmed by 0 bases and the J gene end by 5 bases; junction bases not matched to a gene: 5. The CDR3 covers 16 residues. The CDR3: CASSEAAGQGNNEQFF. CDR3 DNA sequence: TGTGCCAGCAGTGAAGCCGCGGGACAGGGAAACAATGAGCAGTTCTTC.

The chain is built from TRBV7-9 and TRBJ1-2, with D possibly being TRBD1 (5 bases). CDR1 SEHNR and CDR2 FQNEAQ come from the germline V gene (reference sequence). CDR3 length: 15 residues. V lost 0 bases and J lost 2, with 10 bases in between. CDR3 coding DNA: TGTGCCAGCAGCTTAGCCTCAGGGATCAACTATGGCTACACCTTC. This translates into CASSLASGINYGYTF. The full variable domain, rest sourced from reference TRBV7-9 and TRBJ1-2, is DTGVSQNPRHKITKRGQNVTFRCDPISEHNRLYWYRQTLGQGPEFLTYFQNEAQLEKSRLLSDRFSAERPKGSFSTLEIQRTEQGDSAMYLCASSLASGINYGYTFGSGTRLTVV.

The chain uses TRBV7-3 and TRBJ2-1; D gene ambiguous. The germline V gene encodes CDR1 SGHTA and CDR2 FQGTGA. The CDR3 runs to 13 residues. Trimming removed 3 bases at V and 7 bases at J, with 10 bases between. CDR3 in DNA: TGTGCCAGCAGCTTGATTCCCGGGAATGAGCAGTTCTTC. It codes for CASSLIPGNEQFF.

The chain is built from TRBV19 and TRBJ2-5, with 12 bases matching TRBD2. Germline V gene lookup returns CDR1 LNHDA and CDR2 SQIVND (reference sequence). Unmatched junction bases numbered 6, after V lost 3 bases and J lost 7 bases. The CDR3 is made up of 15 amino acids. CDR3 sequence: CASSMALAGGPTQYF. The CDR3 coding sequence is TGTGCCAGTAGTATGGCACTAGCGGGGGGCCCGACCCAGTACTTC.

CDR3 nucleotide sequence: TGTGCCAGCAGCAGCTTCACAGGACAGCCTTCTACCGGGGAGCTGTTTTTT. Translation gives CASSSFTGQPSTGELFF. V usage is TRBV7-8 and J usage is TRBJ2-2, with D tentatively TRBD1 (6 bases). Germline V gene sequence: CDR1 SGHVS, CDR2 FQNEAQ. Deletions cut 5 bases from V and 5 bases from J, with 21 bases between. The CDR3 is made up of 17 amino acids.

The chain employs TRBV28 and TRBJ1-1; D call uncertain. The V gene's germline CDR1 is MDHEN and CDR2 SYDVKM. The V end was cut by 2 bases, the J end by 0 bases, with 16 bases between. This CDR3 region has 17 residues. For the CDR3, the DNA is TGTGCCAGCAGTTTAGTGTTTCGACCGACCCTGAACACTGAAGCTTTCTTT. It yields the protein CASSLVFRPTLNTEAFF.

By frequency in the sample, this clone is medium-sized. The chain recombines TRBV2 with TRBJ2-1, with TRBD1 matching 7 bases. Trimming at V came to 6 bases and at J to 4 bases, leaving 3 bases not matched to a gene. CDR1 is SNHLY and CDR2 is FYNNEI in the germline V gene. This CDR3 spans 13 amino acids. CDR3 protein: CASSVGQYNEQFF. The CDR3 DNA reads as TGTGCCAGCAGCGTGGGACAGTACAATGAGCAGTTCTTC. The full variable domain, in which reference TRBV2 and TRBJ2-1 provide the parts outside the CDR3, is EPEVTQTPSHQVTQMGQEVILRCVPISNHLYFYWYRQILGQKVEFLVSFYNNEISEKSEIFDDQFSVERPDGSNFTLKIRSTKLEDSAMYFCASSVGQYNEQFFGPGTRLTVL.

The chain recombines TRBV10-1 with TRBJ2-2, with D possibly matching TRBD2 (6 bases). Germline CDR1 WNHNN, CDR2 SYGVQD (reference sequence). The CDR3 is 14 residues long. The V end was cut by 7 bases, the J end by 5 bases, with 14 bases between. DNA for the CDR3: TGCGCCAGCAAGGGACTCCGGGGGACCGGGGAGCTGTTTTTT. The encoded protein is CASKGLRGTGELFF.

CDR3 nucleotide sequence: TGTGCCAGCAGCCCTCTGTCGAATGGAGAGACCCAGTACTTC. Its protein product is CASSPLSNGETQYF. The chain recombines TRBV7-6 with TRBJ2-5, with D hard to call. The CDR3 has 14 amino acids. Between the trimmed V and J ends, which lost 5 bases and 4 bases, there was a span of 14 bases. Germline values: CDR1 SGHVS, CDR2 FNYEAQ.

This clone appeared a few times. V and J are TRBV19 and TRBJ2-3, with 11 bases matching TRBD2. Germline trimming cut 4 bases from V and 2 bases from J; bases unmatched to any gene: 8. Germline CDR1 and CDR2: LNHDA and SQIVND (reference sequence). The CDR3 is made up of 17 amino acids. For the CDR3, the DNA is TGTGCCAGTAGTACCCCCGAGACTAGCGGGGCCACAGATACGCAGTATTTT. Its translation is CASSTPETSGATDTQYF.

The chain couples TRBV9 to TRBJ1-3; D unclear. Germline V gives CDR1 SGDLS, CDR2 YYNGEE. V lost 3 bases to trimming and J lost 0 bases, with 7 bases between them. The CDR3 spans 14 residues. The CDR3 sequence is CASSAPTSGNTIYF. The CDR3 nucleotides read TGTGCCAGCAGCGCGCCTACCTCTGGAAACACCATATATTTT.

This clone showed up many times. This CDR3 reads CASSLGTDRPQHF. CDR3 in DNA: TGTGCCAGCAGCTTAGGGACTGACCGGCCCCAGCATTTT. The chain has TRBV11-2 and TRBJ1-5; D is unresolved. The CDR3 consists of 13 residues. The germline gives CDR1 SGHAT, CDR2 FQNNGV. Trimming shortened V by 1 base and J by 9 bases, and 10 bases separated the two germline ends. Full variable domain (missing parts from reference TRBV11-2 and TRBJ1-5): EAGVAQSPRYKIIEKRQSVAFWCNPISGHATLYWYQQILGQGPKLLIQFQNNGVVDDSQLPKDRFSAERLKGVDSTLKIQPAKLEDSAVYLCASSLGTDRPQHFGDGTRLSIL.

This chain links TRBV7-9 with TRBJ2-5; TRBD2 aligns across 11 bases. J lost 5 bases, V lost 5 bases, and 7 bases had no gene match. The CDR3 sequence is 15 residues long. Per germline, CDR1 SEHNR and CDR2 FQNEAQ (reference sequence). CDR3 sequence reads: CASSLTSGSGETQYF. Here the CDR3 DNA reads TGTGCCAGCAGCCTAACTAGCGGGAGCGGGGAGACCCAGTACTTC.

A few counts support this clone. This chain uses TRBV9 with TRBJ2-7, with 7 bases aligning to TRBD2. With 0 bases clipped from V and 12 bases from J, the junction kept 12 bases outside the gene matches. Looked up from germline, CDR1 is SGDLS and CDR2 is YYNGEE. This CDR3 has 14 residues. The CDR3 region has the DNA TGTGCCAGCAGCGTAGGTTGGGGGGGGACCCTCTTGTACTTC. Translated, it gives CASSVGWGGTLLYF. Full variable domain (outside the CDR3, taken from reference TRBV9 and TRBJ2-7): DSGVTQTPKHLITATGQRVTLRCSPRSGDLSVYWYQQSLDQGLQFLIQYYNGEERAKGNILERFSAQQFPDLHSELNLSSLELGDSALYFCASSVGWGGTLLYFGPGTRLTVT.

This chain joins TRBV7-9 and TRBJ2-1; D gene unclear. Germline-derived CDR1 and CDR2 are SEHNR and FQNEAQ (reference sequence). Trimming shortened V by 8 bases and J by 8 bases, and 16 bases separated the two germline ends. The CDR3 totals 13 residues. CDR3 protein: CASHAPHLDEQFF. The CDR3 coding sequence is TGTGCCAGCCACGCCCCGCACCTGGATGAGCAGTTCTTC.

The V call is TRBV10-2, the J call TRBJ2-7; the match to TRBD1 covers 8 bases. The CDR3 covers 16 residues. The V and J ends lost 3 bases and 2 bases, in that order; junction bases with no gene match: 9. Germline CDR1 WSHSY, CDR2 SAAADI. CDR3 sequence (DNA): TGCGCCAGCAGTGAAAGAGGGGGACAGGCCCCCTACGAGCAGTACTTC. Residues: CASSERGGQAPYEQYF.

The chain recombines TRBV11-2 with TRBJ2-1; the match to TRBD2 covers 9 bases. This CDR3 is 16 amino acids long. In germline, CDR1 is SGHAT, CDR2 FQNNGV. Trimming removed 2 bases from V and 5 bases from J; junction bases left unmatched: 7. The CDR3 loop reads CASSLRSASGNNEQFF. The CDR3 bases are TGTGCCAGCAGCTTAAGGTCGGCTAGCGGGAACAATGAGCAGTTCTTC. The whole variable domain, remainder taken from reference TRBV11-2 and TRBJ2-1, is EAGVAQSPRYKIIEKRQSVAFWCNPISGHATLYWYQQILGQGPKLLIQFQNNGVVDDSQLPKDRFSAERLKGVDSTLKIQPAKLEDSAVYLCASSLRSASGNNEQFFGPGTRLTVL.

This clone was picked up one time. The chain joins TRBV28 to TRBJ1-1; a weak D match, TRBD1 (6 bases). The CDR3 extends over 14 amino acids. Germline V gene data show CDR1 as MDHEN and CDR2 as SYDVKM. The germline V and J ends were trimmed by 6 bases and 3 bases, with 14 bases remaining between them. The CDR3 DNA is TGTGCCAGCAGACTACAGGGATTTTACACTGAAGCTTTCTTT. Amino acids: CASRLQGFYTEAFF.

To note about this clone: No conserved phenylalanine or tryptophan ends this CDR3, so it is likely a read error. The chain links TRBV19 to TRBJ1-5, with TRBD1 identical over 7 bases. CDR3 length equals 15 residues. Unmatched junction bases numbered 4, after V lost 0 bases and J lost 5 bases. In germline, CDR1 is LNHDA, CDR2 SQIVND (reference sequence). As DNA, the CDR3 is TGTGCCAGTAGTATAGAAGGGACAGACTATCAGCCCCAGCATCTT. It translates to CASSIEGTDYQPQHL.

The table lists this clone with a few counts. The V call is TRBV19, the J call TRBJ1-2; 7 nucleotides align to TRBD1. J gave up 6 bases and V 1 base, and 5 bases lay outside the gene matches. The CDR3 spans 14 residues. The germline gives CDR1 LNHDA, CDR2 SQIVND (reference sequence). The DNA for the CDR3 is TGTGCCAGTAGTATAGCACAGGGGAAGGATGGCTACACCTTC. Its protein is CASSIAQGKDGYTF. The variable domain in full, completed from reference TRBV19 and TRBJ1-2, reads DGGITQSPKYLFRKEGQNVTLSCEQNLNHDAMYWYRQDPGQGLRLIYYSQIVNDFQKGDIAEGYSVSREKKESFPLTVTSAQKNPTAFYLCASSIAQGKDGYTFGSGTRLTVV.

As DNA, the CDR3 is TGTGCCAGCAGCTTAGTAGGGGACAGCTACGAGCAGTACTTC. Protein product: CASSLVGDSYEQYF. The chain is built from TRBV7-9 and TRBJ2-7; 7 bases are a match to TRBD1. This CDR3 has 14 residues. Germline V lookup: CDR1 SEHNR, CDR2 FQNEAQ (reference sequence). V shed 1 base and J 3 bases; nucleotides not matched to a gene: 3.